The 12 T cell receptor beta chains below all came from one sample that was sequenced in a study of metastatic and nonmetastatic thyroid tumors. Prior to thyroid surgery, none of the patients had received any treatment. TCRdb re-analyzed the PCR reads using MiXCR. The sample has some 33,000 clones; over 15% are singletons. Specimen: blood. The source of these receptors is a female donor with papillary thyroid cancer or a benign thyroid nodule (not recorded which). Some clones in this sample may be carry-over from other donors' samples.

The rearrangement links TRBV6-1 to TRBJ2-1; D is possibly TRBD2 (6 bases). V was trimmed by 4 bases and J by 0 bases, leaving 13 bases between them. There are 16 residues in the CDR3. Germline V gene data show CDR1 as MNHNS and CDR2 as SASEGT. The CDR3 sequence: CASSVETSGSYNEQFF. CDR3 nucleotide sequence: TGTGCCAGCAGTGTGGAGACTAGTGGCTCCTACAATGAGCAGTTCTTC.

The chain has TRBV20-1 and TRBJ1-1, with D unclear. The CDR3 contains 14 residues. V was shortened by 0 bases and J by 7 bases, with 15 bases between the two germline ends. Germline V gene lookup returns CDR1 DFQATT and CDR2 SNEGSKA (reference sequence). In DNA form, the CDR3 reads TGCAGTGCTAGAGATTCGGTATTGTGGGGTGAAGCTTTCTTT. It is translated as CSARDSVLWGEAFF.

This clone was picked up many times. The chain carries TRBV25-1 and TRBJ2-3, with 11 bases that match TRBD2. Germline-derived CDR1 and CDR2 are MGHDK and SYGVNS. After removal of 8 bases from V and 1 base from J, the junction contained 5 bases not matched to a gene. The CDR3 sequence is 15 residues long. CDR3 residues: CASAPLAGGTDTQYF. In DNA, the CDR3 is TGTGCCAGCGCTCCACTAGCGGGGGGCACAGATACGCAGTATTTT.

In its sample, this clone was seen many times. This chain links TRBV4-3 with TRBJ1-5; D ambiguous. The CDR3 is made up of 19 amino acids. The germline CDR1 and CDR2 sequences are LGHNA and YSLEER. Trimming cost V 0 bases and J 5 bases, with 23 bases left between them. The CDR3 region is CASSQERIVRSLPDQPQHF. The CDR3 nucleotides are TGCGCCAGCAGCCAAGAAAGAATCGTTCGGTCGTTACCTGATCAGCCCCAGCATTTT.

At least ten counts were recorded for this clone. CDR3 residues: CASSLGRNTEAFF. As DNA, the CDR3 is TGTGCCAGCAGTTTGGGGCGGAACACTGAAGCTTTCTTT. The gene calls are TRBV12-3 or TRBV12-4 and TRBJ1-1, with a weak D call TRBD1 (5 bases). The V end was cut by 3 bases, the J end by 1 base, with 6 bases between. The CDR3 runs 13 residues.

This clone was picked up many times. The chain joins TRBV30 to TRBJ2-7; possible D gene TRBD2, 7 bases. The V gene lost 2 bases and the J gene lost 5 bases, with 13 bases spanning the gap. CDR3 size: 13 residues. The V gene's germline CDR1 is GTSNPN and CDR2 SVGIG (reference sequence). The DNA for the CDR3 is TGTGCCTGGAGTTCGGGGGGCTTAAACGAGCAGTACTTC. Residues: CAWSSGGLNEQYF.

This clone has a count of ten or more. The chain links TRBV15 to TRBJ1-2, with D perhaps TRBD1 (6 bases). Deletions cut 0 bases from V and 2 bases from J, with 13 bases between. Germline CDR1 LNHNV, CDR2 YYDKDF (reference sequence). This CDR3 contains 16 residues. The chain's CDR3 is CATSRDLGGQNYGYTF. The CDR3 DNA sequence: TGTGCCACCAGCAGAGATTTGGGTGGACAGAACTATGGCTACACCTTC.

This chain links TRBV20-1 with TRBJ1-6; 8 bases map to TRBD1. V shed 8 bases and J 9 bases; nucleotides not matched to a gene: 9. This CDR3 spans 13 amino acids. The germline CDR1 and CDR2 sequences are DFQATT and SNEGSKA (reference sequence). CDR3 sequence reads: CSTKGQGGSPLHF. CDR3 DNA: TGCAGTACAAAAGGACAGGGAGGTTCACCCCTCCACTTT.

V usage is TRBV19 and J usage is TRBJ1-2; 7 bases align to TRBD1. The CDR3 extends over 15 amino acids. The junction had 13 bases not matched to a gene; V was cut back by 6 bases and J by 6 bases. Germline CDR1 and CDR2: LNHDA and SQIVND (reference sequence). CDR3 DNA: TGTGCCAGTAGCTTCACCGGCACAGGGGTTGATGGCTACACCTTC. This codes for CASSFTGTGVDGYTF. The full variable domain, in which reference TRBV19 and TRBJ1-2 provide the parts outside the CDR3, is DGGITQSPKYLFRKEGQNVTLSCEQNLNHDAMYWYRQDPGQGLRLIYYSQIVNDFQKGDIAEGYSVSREKKESFPLTVTSAQKNPTAFYLCASSFTGTGVDGYTFGSGTRLTVV.

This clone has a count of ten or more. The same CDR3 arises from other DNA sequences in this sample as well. The CDR3 loop is CATSIGQFNEKLFF. The CDR3 coding sequence is TGTGCCACCAGCATCGGCCAGTTTAATGAAAAACTGTTTTTT. The chain recombines TRBV15 with TRBJ1-4; D uncertain. Germline CDR1 LNHNV, CDR2 YYDKDF (reference sequence). V lost 4 bases and J lost 4, with 10 bases in between. This CDR3 region has 14 residues. Drawing the rest from reference TRBV15 and TRBJ1-4, the complete variable domain is DAMVIQNPRYQVTQFGKPVTLSCSQTLNHNVMYWYQQKSSQAPKLLFHYYDKDFNNEADTPDNFQSRRPNTSFCFLDIRSPGLGDTAMYLCATSIGQFNEKLFFGSGTQLSVL.

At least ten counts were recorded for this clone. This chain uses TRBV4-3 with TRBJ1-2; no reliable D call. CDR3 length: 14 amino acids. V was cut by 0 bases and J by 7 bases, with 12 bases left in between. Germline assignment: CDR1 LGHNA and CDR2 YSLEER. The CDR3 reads CASSQDQGRGGYTF. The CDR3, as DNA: TGCGCCAGCAGCCAAGATCAAGGGAGAGGTGGCTACACCTTC.

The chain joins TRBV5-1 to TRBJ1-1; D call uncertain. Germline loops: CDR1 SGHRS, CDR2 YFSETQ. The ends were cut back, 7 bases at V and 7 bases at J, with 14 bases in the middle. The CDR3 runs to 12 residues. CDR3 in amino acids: CASSTFGNEAFF. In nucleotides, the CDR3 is TGCGCCAGCTCTACTTTCGGGAATGAAGCTTTCTTT.